The T cell receptor beta chain described here comes from a study of cytomegalovirus exposure and HLA in healthy donors. At the level of the study: Earlier findings included nearly 120 million unique TCR beta sequences obtained from 150 million to 200 million T cells.

With 4 bases clipped from V and 2 bases from J, the junction kept 2 bases outside the gene matches. CDR1 is SNHLY and CDR2 is FYNNEI in the germline V gene. CDR3 length equals 14 residues. Details on this clone: Its antigen is unknown. Other DNA sequences in the sample encode the same CDR3.

Study conclusions and caveats: Analysis performed later showed TCR beta chains linked to HLA being more clonally expanded than equally common others. Presence/absence analyses assumed roughly uniform sequencing depth across donors. Investigators reported fewer than 200 TCR beta chains as tied to cytomegalovirus.

The PCR made use of 60 Vbeta and 13 Jbeta primers. Assay: immunoSEQ multiplex PCR; the TCRdb copy retains only in-frame clones and omits some. The sample holds a few hundred thousand clones; over 70% are singletons and the top ten take over 0.3%. The source of this sequence is a girl between 2 and 10 years old in good health and CMV-seronegative. The source material was PBMCs. V is TRBV2 and J is TRBJ1-5; 7 nucleotides align to TRBD1. The CDR3 coding sequence is TGTGCCAGCAGTGTTCAGGGGGGCAATCAGCCCCAGCATTTT. It encodes CASSVQGGNQPQHF.